The 9 T cell receptor beta chains listed next were all sequenced from one sample in a study of cytomegalovirus exposure and HLA in healthy donors. Sequencing was performed with immunoSEQ multiplex PCR; in TCRdb, only in-frame clones are kept and a portion is missing. Of 70,000 or so clones detected, 94% appear once; the ten largest clones hold 0.9% to 1.2%. The sample taken for sequencing was PBMCs. Receptors were obtained from a woman aged 18-29 years in good health and CMV-seronegative.

This clone was found once. This sequence joins TRBV10-2 and TRBJ2-7; TRBD1 matches at 7 bases. After removal of 8 bases from V and 2 bases from J, the junction contained 3 bases not matched to a gene. This CDR3 has 12 residues. The germline V gene encodes CDR1 WSHSY and CDR2 SAAADI. The CDR3 region has the DNA TGCGCCAGCGCCGGGACAGCCTACGAGCAGTACTTC. This codes for CASAGTAYEQYF.

This sequence joins TRBV11-2 and TRBJ2-4; tentatively, D is TRBD2 (5 bases). This CDR3 contains 14 residues. V was trimmed by 6 bases and J by 3 bases, leaving 12 bases between them. Germline V gives CDR1 SGHAT, CDR2 FQNNGV. The CDR3 region has the DNA TGTGCCAGCAGTGGGGAACGGGGCAAAAACATTCAGTACTTC. Translating gives CASSGERGKNIQYF.

The chain carries TRBV4-3 and TRBJ1-6; 8 bases match TRBD1. Germline V gives CDR1 LGHNA, CDR2 YSLEER. V lost 0 bases, J lost 10 bases, and 8 bases stayed unmatched. The CDR3 covers 16 residues. CDR3 in DNA: TGCGCCAGCAGCCAAGATTCTCAGGGGGCATGGTCACCCCTCCACTTT. Its translation is CASSQDSQGAWSPLHF.

The CDR3 DNA reads TGTGCCAGCGCCCCGCGGGGGACTGAAGCTTTCTTT. Protein sequence: CASAPRGTEAFF. J is TRBJ1-1 and V is TRBV7-9; a possible D gene is TRBD1 (5 bases). Germline CDR1 SEHNR, CDR2 FQNEAQ (reference sequence). The V end lost 8 bases, the J end lost 5 bases, and 12 bases lay between the germline ends. The CDR3 totals 12 residues. The entire variable domain, with the rest obtained from reference TRBV7-9 and TRBJ1-1, is as follows: DTGVSQNPRHKITKRGQNVTFRCDPISEHNRLYWYRQTLGQGPEFLTYFQNEAQLEKSRLLSDRFSAERPKGSFSTLEIQRTEQGDSAMYLCASAPRGTEAFFGQGTRLTVV.

The rearrangement joins TRBV11-2 to TRBJ2-3; D is unresolved. The CDR3 length is 13 residues. The V end was cut by 0 bases, the J end by 2 bases, with 3 bases between. CDR1 is SGHAT, CDR2 FQNNGV, per germline. The CDR3 nucleotides read TGTGCCAGCAGCTTAGATCACACAGATACGCAGTATTTT. Its protein product is CASSLDHTDTQYF.

The CDR3 bases are TGTGCCAGCAGTTTGAGTGGGGCGGCTAGCTCCTACGAGCAGTACTTC. Translating gives CASSLSGAASSYEQYF. The chain recombines TRBV28 with TRBJ2-7; a weak D match, TRBD1 (5 bases). The CDR3 is 16 residues long. Trimming removed 3 bases from V and 0 bases from J, with 15 bases in between. CDR1 is MDHEN and CDR2 is SYDVKM in the germline V gene.

The chain recombines TRBV6-1 with TRBJ1-1; D is ambiguous. Trimming took off 5 bases at V and 2 bases at J, with 6 bases between the two ends. Germline loops: CDR1 MNHNS, CDR2 SASEGT. This CDR3 contains 12 residues. The chain's CDR3 is CASSTGNTEAFF. Here the CDR3 DNA reads TGTGCCAGCAGTACGGGAAACACTGAAGCTTTCTTT.

The chain uses TRBV27 and TRBJ2-3; the D gene is possibly TRBD2 (6 bases). Trimming took 4 bases from V and 11 from J, leaving 19 bases between them. This CDR3 spans 14 amino acids. Germline assignment: CDR1 MNHEY and CDR2 SMNVEV (reference sequence). CDR3 DNA sequence: TGTGCCAGCAGTTCCCCCGGGGAGCGGGCACAGCAGTATTTT. This translates into CASSSPGERAQQYF.

The chain links TRBV10-3 to TRBJ1-2, with TRBD1 matching 8 bases. Germline V gene data show CDR1 as ENHRY and CDR2 as SYGVKD. V shed 4 bases, J shed 4 bases, and the junction held 2 bases outside the gene matches. This CDR3 has 13 amino acids. CDR3 in amino acids: CAISVDRAYGYTF. Written as DNA, the CDR3 is TGTGCCATCAGTGTGGACAGGGCCTATGGCTACACCTTC.